Shown below are 27 T cell receptor beta chains from a single sample sequenced in a study of cytomegalovirus exposure and HLA in healthy donors (dated by TCRdb to 2016 to 2017). Libraries were made using the immunoSEQ multiplex PCR assay. For the multiplex PCR, a mixture combining 60 forward primers for TCR Vbeta segments and 13 reverse primers for TCR Jbeta segments was used. TCRdb re-hosts the immuneACCESS table, in-frame sequences only. Its copies lack some clones; in the studies checked, an unresolved V gene accounts for under half of them, and the cause for the rest is not known. This sample holds 90,000 to 150,000 clones; around three quarters were observed only once. Of the sample, 2.5% to 3.5% falls within the top ten clones. Sequenced material: PBMCs. Receptors originate from a woman aged 30 to 39 in good health and CMV-seropositive.

A few counts support this clone. V gene TRBV18 combines with J gene TRBJ1-5; D remains ambiguous. Trimming removed 2 bases at V and 4 bases at J, with 12 bases between. In germline, CDR1 is KGHSH, CDR2 LQKENI. This CDR3 is built from 15 residues. In DNA form, the CDR3 reads TGTGCCAGCTCACCAAGGGCGGGCCAGAATCAGCCCCAGCATTTT. This encodes CASSPRAGQNQPQHF.

This chain uses TRBV19 with TRBJ2-1, with TRBD1 matching 7 bases. CDR1 LNHDA and CDR2 SQIVND come from the germline V gene (reference sequence). Trimming at V came to 6 bases and at J to 0 bases, leaving 2 bases not matched to a gene. The CDR3 runs 14 residues. The CDR3 protein is CASRTGSSYNEQFF. The CDR3 DNA follows: TGTGCCAGTAGGACAGGGAGCTCCTACAATGAGCAGTTCTTC.

Worth noting for this clone: Compared with germline, one end of the junction differs, possibly owing to a read error. J is TRBJ2-3 and V is TRBV7-9; 13 bases match TRBD2. CDR1 is SEHNR, CDR2 FQNEAQ, per germline (reference sequence). CDR3 length: 15 amino acids. As DNA, the CDR3 is TGTTCCAGCAGCTTTGGACTAGCGGGGGACCATACGCAGTATTTT. Translating gives CSSSFGLAGDHTQYF. Full variable domain (remainder filled in from reference TRBV7-9 and TRBJ2-3): DTGVSQNPRHKITKRGQNVTFRCDPISEHNRLYWYRQTLGQGPEFLTYFQNEAQLEKSRLLSDRFSAERPKGSFSTLEIQRTEQGDSAMYLCSSSFGLAGDHTQYFGPGTRLTVL.

The gene calls are TRBV21-1 and TRBJ1-5. TRBV21-1 constitutes a pseudogene. This CDR3 has 14 residues. CDR3 nucleotide sequence: TGTGCCCCCGCAAAGGGAGCAGGTAGTCAGCCCCAGCATTTT. Protein sequence: CAPAKGAGSQPQHF.

V is TRBV5-4 and J is TRBJ2-5; D call uncertain. The CDR3 extends over 12 amino acids. With 0 bases removed from V and 3 bases from J, the gap between germline ends came to 3 bases. Germline values: CDR1 SGHNT, CDR2 YYREEE (reference sequence). Written as DNA, the CDR3 is TGTGCCAGCAGCTTGGCCGAAGAGACCCAGTACTTC. This translates into CASSLAEETQYF.

The chain's CDR3 is CATSTAAGGNTIYF. CDR3 sequence (DNA): TGTGCCACCAGCACCGCGGCCGGTGGAAACACCATATATTTT. The V and J genes are TRBV15 and TRBJ1-3, with unresolved D. The germline V and J ends were trimmed by 4 bases and 3 bases, with 10 bases remaining between them. CDR1 and CDR2 (germline): LNHNV, YYDKDF (reference sequence). This CDR3 has 14 amino acids.

The genes are TRBV30 and TRBJ2-1; TRBD2 matches 12 bases. The germline CDR1 and CDR2 sequences are GTSNPN and SVGIG (reference sequence). This CDR3 is 17 amino acids long. CDR3 sequence (DNA): TGTGCGACTAGCGGGGGAGGAGCAGTGATCTTGGACAATGAGCAGTTCTTC. Its protein is CATSGGGAVILDNEQFF.

This sequence joins TRBV4-3 and TRBJ2-3; the match to TRBD1 covers 7 bases. CDR1 LGHNA and CDR2 YSLEER come from the germline V gene. This CDR3 has 15 amino acids. V gave up 1 base and J gave up 5 bases; unmatched junction bases: 6. Here the CDR3 DNA reads TGCGCCAGCAGCCAAGGACAGGGTCATGGAGATACGCAGTATTTT. This sequence encodes CASSQGQGHGDTQYF.

J is TRBJ1-4 and V is TRBV7-9, with 9 bases fitting TRBD1. CDR3 size: 15 residues. Germline lookup yields CDR1 SEHNR and CDR2 FQNEAQ (reference sequence). With 5 bases clipped from V and 11 bases from J, the junction kept 12 bases outside the gene matches. The chain's CDR3 is CASSAWDREVGKLFF. The DNA of the CDR3 is TGTGCCAGCAGCGCCTGGGACAGGGAAGTCGGCAAACTGTTTTTT.

This chain links TRBV30 with TRBJ2-3, with 7 nucleotides matching TRBD1. In germline, CDR1 is GTSNPN, CDR2 SVGIG (reference sequence). The CDR3 has 16 residues. Trimming removed 3 bases from V and 4 bases from J; junction bases left unmatched: 13. CDR3 sequence reads: CAWRGAGGSLADTQYF. The CDR3 DNA follows: TGTGCCTGGAGGGGGGCAGGGGGAAGTTTAGCAGATACGCAGTATTTT. The whole variable domain, filled in from reference TRBV30 and TRBJ2-3, reads SQTIHQWPATLVQPVGSPLSLECTVEGTSNPNLYWYRQAAGRGLQLLFYSVGIGQISSEVPQNLSASRPQDRQFILSSKKLLLSDSGFYLCAWRGAGGSLADTQYFGPGTRLTVL.

This clone was seen just once. The chain employs TRBV7-2 and TRBJ1-6; a possible D gene is TRBD1 (5 bases). Germline V gene lookup returns CDR1 SGHTA and CDR2 FQGNSA. The CDR3 consists of 14 residues. Trimming left V 1 base short and J 8 bases short, with 9 bases between. CDR3 coding DNA: TGTGCCAGCAGCTTAGAGGGAGGGGATTCACCCCTCCACTTT. As protein: CASSLEGGDSPLHF.

The table lists this clone with a few counts. The rearrangement uses TRBV4-3 and TRBJ2-3; D gene unclear. Between the trimmed V and J ends, which lost 0 bases and 1 base, there was a span of 14 bases. The V gene's germline CDR1 is LGHNA and CDR2 YSLEER. This CDR3 spans 17 amino acids. The CDR3 here is CASSQEVSSTGTDTQYF. CDR3 DNA sequence: TGCGCCAGCAGCCAAGAAGTTAGTTCCACGGGCACAGATACGCAGTATTTT.

This chain connects TRBV6-1 to TRBJ2-1, with 9 bases identical to TRBD2. The junction had 6 bases not matched to a gene; V was cut back by 4 bases and J by 8 bases. Germline CDR1 MNHNS, CDR2 SASEGT. The CDR3 consists of 14 residues. The CDR3 spells CASSVASGDYEQFF. The CDR3 coding sequence is TGTGCCAGCAGTGTGGCTAGCGGGGACTATGAGCAGTTCTTC.

The rearrangement uses TRBV9 and TRBJ1-1; tentatively, D is TRBD1 (6 bases). CDR3 length equals 13 residues. The germline V and J ends were trimmed by 1 base and 4 bases, with 8 bases remaining between them. Germline lookup yields CDR1 SGDLS and CDR2 YYNGEE. This chain's CDR3 is CASSVTRGTEAFF. CDR3 in DNA: TGTGCCAGCAGCGTAACCAGGGGCACTGAAGCTTTCTTT.

The chain carries TRBV2 and TRBJ2-3; TRBD1 matches at 7 bases. CDR1 and CDR2 from the germline V gene are SNHLY and FYNNEI. This CDR3 region has 16 residues. The V gene end was trimmed by 4 bases and the J gene end by 1 base; junction bases not matched to a gene: 8. In DNA form, the CDR3 reads TGTGCCAGCAGTGGACAGTGGGACAGCCGCACAGATACGCAGTATTTT. Its translation: CASSGQWDSRTDTQYF.

This clone was seen a single time. J is TRBJ1-1 and V is TRBV23-1; a possible D gene is TRBD1 (5 bases). TRBV23-1 is flagged as an ORF with uncertain function. CDR3 length: 11 amino acids. Trimming pared 7 bases from V and 6 bases from J, leaving 9 bases between. The DNA for the CDR3 is TGCGCCAGCATCCCAGGGTCTGAAGCTTTCTTT. It is translated as CASIPGSEAFF.

The genes are TRBV4-3 and TRBJ2-7, with 9 nucleotides matching TRBD1. Trimming removed 0 bases from V and 3 bases from J; junction bases left unmatched: 6. Per germline, CDR1 LGHNA and CDR2 YSLEER. The CDR3 sequence is 16 residues long. The CDR3 protein is CASSQDLTGGIYEQYF. The CDR3 bases are TGCGCCAGCAGCCAAGATCTTACAGGGGGCATCTACGAGCAGTACTTC.

The chain joins TRBV2 to TRBJ2-3; perhaps TRBD1 as D (6 bases). Germline V gene sequence: CDR1 SNHLY, CDR2 FYNNEI. This CDR3 is 15 amino acids long. V lost 4 bases, J lost 6 bases, and 17 bases lay in between. CDR3 in amino acids: CASSGRLAGEDTQYF. As DNA, the CDR3 is TGTGCCAGCAGTGGTCGACTCGCAGGGGAGGATACGCAGTATTTT.

This chain connects TRBV15 to TRBJ2-5, with D possibly matching TRBD1 (7 bases). CDR1 and CDR2 from the germline V gene are LNHNV and YYDKDF (reference sequence). Trimming shortened V by 1 base and J by 3 bases, and 12 bases separated the two germline ends. The CDR3 extends over 15 amino acids. CDR3 in amino acids: CATSRGTGGEETQYF. CDR3 DNA sequence: TGTGCCACCAGCAGAGGGACAGGCGGGGAAGAGACCCAGTACTTC.

The count of this clone is one. The rearrangement links TRBV4-1 to TRBJ1-2; 9 bases are a match to TRBD1. Germline lookup yields CDR1 MGHRA and CDR2 YSYEKL. CDR3 length equals 15 residues. J gave up 1 base and V 2 bases, and 2 bases lay outside the gene matches. CDR3 DNA sequence: TGCGCCAGCAGCCAAACAGGGGGCGGTAACTATGGCTACACCTTC. This gives the protein CASSQTGGGNYGYTF.

The chain recombines TRBV7-9 with TRBJ2-5; 8 nucleotides match TRBD1. The CDR3 is 12 amino acids. V gave up 8 bases and J gave up 5 bases; unmatched junction bases: 4. Per germline, CDR1 SEHNR and CDR2 FQNEAQ (reference sequence). CDR3 bases: TGTGCCAGCCAGGGGGCAGGGGAGACCCAGTACTTC. Residues: CASQGAGETQYF.

The chain combines TRBV7-9 with TRBJ2-7, with unresolved D. The CDR3 is 12 amino acids. V lost 5 bases to trimming and J lost 1 base, with 6 bases between them. Germline CDR1 reads SEHNR; CDR2 reads FQNEAQ (reference sequence). CDR3 loop: CASSPQSYEQYF. The CDR3 DNA sequence: TGTGCCAGCAGCCCCCAGTCCTACGAGCAGTACTTC.

The chain couples TRBV6-1 to TRBJ2-5; TRBD2 matches at 7 bases. With V trimmed by 6 bases and J by 3 bases, 7 bases remained unmatched. The CDR3 covers 14 residues. Germline V gives CDR1 MNHNS, CDR2 SASEGT. CDR3: CASRPLGGKETQYF. CDR3 nucleotides: TGTGCCAGCAGGCCGCTCGGGGGGAAAGAGACCCAGTACTTC.

The table lists this clone with a count of one. J is TRBJ2-7 and V is TRBV4-2; D possibly corresponds to TRBD2 (6 bases). Germline lookup yields CDR1 LGHNA and CDR2 YNFKEQ. V lost 3 bases, J lost 6 bases, and 12 bases lay in between. The CDR3 totals 13 residues. CDR3 coding DNA: TGTGCCAGCAGCCACCGCTTGGGGGGCGAGCAGTACTTC. It yields the protein CASSHRLGGEQYF.

This rearrangement joins TRBV5-6 to TRBJ2-1; 7 positions agree with TRBD1. J lost 6 bases, V lost 7 bases, and 13 bases had no gene match. This CDR3 contains 15 residues. In germline, CDR1 is SGHDT, CDR2 YYEEEE. As DNA, the CDR3 is TGTGCCAGCCTATCCCAGGGGGTTTGGTTCAATGAGCAGTTCTTC. As protein: CASLSQGVWFNEQFF.

This sequence joins TRBV5-4 and TRBJ2-5; 9 bases are a match to TRBD2. CDR1 and CDR2 from the germline V gene are SGHNT and YYREEE (reference sequence). Losses at the gene ends were 5 bases for V and 4 bases for J; bases not matched to a gene: 9. This CDR3 comprises 15 residues. CDR3 sequence: CASRPGLALGETQYF. The CDR3 nucleotides read TGTGCCAGCAGGCCGGGACTAGCATTGGGAGAGACCCAGTACTTC.

The CDR3 protein is CASSQDVGGLAGGPRETQYF. The CDR3 DNA sequence: TGTGCCAGCAGCCAAGATGTGGGCGGACTAGCGGGGGGGCCGAGAGAGACCCAGTACTTC. This rearrangement joins TRBV4-2 to TRBJ2-5; TRBD2 matches at 15 bases. V was pared by 0 bases and J by 4 bases, with 12 bases of the junction left unmatched. This CDR3 has 20 amino acids. In germline, CDR1 is LGHNA, CDR2 YNFKEQ.